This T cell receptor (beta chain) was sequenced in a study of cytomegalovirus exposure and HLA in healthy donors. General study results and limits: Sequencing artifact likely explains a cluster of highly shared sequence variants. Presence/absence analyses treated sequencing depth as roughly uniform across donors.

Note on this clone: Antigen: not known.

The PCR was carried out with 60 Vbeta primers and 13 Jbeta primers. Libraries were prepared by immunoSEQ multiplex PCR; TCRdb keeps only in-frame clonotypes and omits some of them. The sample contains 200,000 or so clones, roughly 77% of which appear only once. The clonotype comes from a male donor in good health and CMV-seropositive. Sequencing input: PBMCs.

The CDR3 reads CASSQGAFTGELFF. CDR3 bases: TGTGCCAGCAGCCAGGGGGCTTTCACCGGGGAGCTGTTTTTT. The rearrangement links TRBV11-2 to TRBJ2-2; the match to TRBD1 covers 8 bases. J lost 4 bases, V lost 5 bases, and 3 bases had no gene match. Germline CDR1 SGHAT, CDR2 FQNNGV. The CDR3 consists of 14 residues.